The following is a T cell receptor beta chain sequence with its context. Antigen specificity is unknown. TCRdb's table, derived via immunoSEQ multiplex PCR, lists solely in-frame clones and lacks some. The data show about 75,000 clones, 65% to 85% seen once. Germline lookup yields CDR1 MNHNY and CDR2 SVGAGI (reference sequence). The CDR3 is 15 residues long. V was clipped by 4 bases and J by 3 bases; unmatched bases: 7. This sample is drawn from a study of T cells in localized non-small cell lung cancer. Notes on the study in general: Heterogeneity stays possible, as sequencing covered only one tumor region.

The TCR was taken from a female donor at least 60 years old with stage I lung adenocarcinoma. The source material was peripheral blood, sampled before any cancer treatment. The chain employs TRBV6-6 and TRBJ2-5; the match to TRBD1 covers 8 bases. CDR3 DNA: TGTGCCAGCAGTTTCCTCAGGGGGCAAGAAGAGACCCAGTACTTC. It specifies CASSFLRGQEETQYF.